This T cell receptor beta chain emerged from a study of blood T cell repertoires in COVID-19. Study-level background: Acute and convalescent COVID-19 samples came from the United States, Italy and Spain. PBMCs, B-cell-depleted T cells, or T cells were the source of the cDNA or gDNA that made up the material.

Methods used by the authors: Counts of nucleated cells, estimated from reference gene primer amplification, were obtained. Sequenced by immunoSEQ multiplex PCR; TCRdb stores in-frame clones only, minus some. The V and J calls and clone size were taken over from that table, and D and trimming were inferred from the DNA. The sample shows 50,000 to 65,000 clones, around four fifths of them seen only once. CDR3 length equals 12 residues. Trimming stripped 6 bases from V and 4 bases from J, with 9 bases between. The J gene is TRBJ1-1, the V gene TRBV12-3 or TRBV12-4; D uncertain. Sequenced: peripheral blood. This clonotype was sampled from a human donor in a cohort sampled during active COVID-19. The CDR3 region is CASSPEGTEAFF. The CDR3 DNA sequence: TGTGCCAGCAGCCCTGAGGGCACTGAAGCTTTCTTT.